The present entry profiles one T cell receptor (beta chain) with its context. What it binds is not known. Other DNA sequences from this sample encode an identical CDR3 as well. This entry comes from a study of beta chain features in type 1 diabetes. About the research overall: Patients looked much like healthy donors when it came to age, gender and cell yields.

The CDR3 spans 12 residues. The ends were cut back, 2 bases at V and 2 bases at J, with 7 bases in the middle. Germline assignment: CDR1 GTSNPN and CDR2 SVGIG (reference sequence). TCRB transcripts that were expressed got sequenced, as all of the isolated RNA had been reverse transcribed. TCRdb's table, derived via immunoSEQ multiplex PCR, lists solely in-frame clones and lacks some. The sample has hundreds of thousands of clones; around an eighth are singletons. Regarding the study as a whole: In all four CD4+ subsets, TCRB CDR3 length was significantly, moderately reduced in type 1 diabetes. A definitive answer on HLA type influencing TCRB rearrangement was not reached here. Insertions were fewer and deletions more numerous at VDJ junctions in type 1 diabetes patients.

The sample was naive CD4+ T cells from blood. The source is a man between 18 and 29 years old with type 1 diabetes. The chain combines TRBV30 with TRBJ2-7; D might be TRBD1 (6 bases). CDR3 DNA: TGTGCCTGGAGTCGGGACACCTACGAGCAGTACTTC. It is translated as CAWSRDTYEQYF.